These 22 T cell receptor beta chains originate from one sample sequenced in a study of CD8+CD57+ T cells in acquired aplastic anemia. Using genomic DNA as the template, TCR beta VDJ and CDR3 profiling was carried out. TCRdb itself ran the reads through MiXCR, one entry per CDR3 protein. The table includes roughly 180,000 distinct CDR3 sequences, 45% to 50% detected once. The sequencing sample was made of sorted CD4+, CD8+, or CD8+CD57+ T cells (not recorded which) from PBMCs. The receptors stem from a human donor in good health.

V usage is TRBV10-3 and J usage is TRBJ2-1; D may be TRBD2 (5 bases). The CDR3 extends over 14 amino acids. Germline-derived CDR1 and CDR2 are ENHRY and SYGVKD. The germline V and J ends were trimmed by 11 bases and 4 bases, with 18 bases remaining between them. As DNA, the CDR3 is TGTGCCTCCTCAACTAGAGGAGCGTACAATGAGCAGTTCTTC. This gives the protein CASSTRGAYNEQFF.

This clonotype has ten or more counts. The CDR3 spells CSARGGARSLRETQYF. Here the CDR3 DNA reads TGCAGTGCTAGGGGAGGAGCTAGATCTCTCCGGGAGACCCAGTACTTC. The genes are TRBV20-1 and TRBJ2-5, with D perhaps TRBD2 (6 bases). Germline CDR1 is DFQATT and CDR2 is SNEGSKA (reference sequence). Trimming pared 3 bases from V and 5 bases from J, leaving 22 bases between. CDR3 length: 16 residues.

This clonotype was picked up one time. Possible read error: a much larger clone is one base away. The genes are TRBV12-3 or TRBV12-4 and TRBJ2-1; TRBD1 matches 7 bases. V lost 5 bases, J lost 6 bases, and 7 bases stayed unmatched. The CDR3 spans 14 residues. CDR3 residues: CASSGDSLINEQFF. The CDR3 bases are TGTGCCAGCAGTGGGGACAGTCTTATCAATGAGCAGTTCTTC.

DNA of the CDR3: TGTGCCAGCAGCCCGACAGTCAGTTATAGCAATCAGCCCCAGCATTTT. Translated: CASSPTVSYSNQPQHF. The chain recombines TRBV2 with TRBJ1-5; possibly TRBD1 for D (5 bases). The length of the CDR3 is 16 residues. The germline V gene encodes CDR1 SNHLY and CDR2 FYNNEI. Deletions cut 6 bases from V and 0 bases from J, with 15 bases between. The full variable domain, rest sourced from reference TRBV2 and TRBJ1-5, is EPEVTQTPSHQVTQMGQEVILRCVPISNHLYFYWYRQILGQKVEFLVSFYNNEISEKSEIFDDQFSVERPDGSNFTLKIRSTKLEDSAMYFCASSPTVSYSNQPQHFGDGTRLSIL.

This rearrangement joins TRBV2 to TRBJ2-1; possible D gene TRBD2, 5 bases. The CDR3 runs to 15 residues. CDR1 and CDR2 from the germline V gene are SNHLY and FYNNEI. Trimming shortened V by 5 bases and J by 6 bases, and 17 bases separated the two germline ends. CDR3 amino acids: CASSLPGISPNEQFF. The DNA of the CDR3 is TGTGCCAGCAGTCTTCCGGGGATATCTCCCAATGAGCAGTTCTTC.

Concerning this clonotype itself: Sequence at one end of the junction differs from germline and may be a read error. The rearrangement joins TRBV18 to TRBJ2-7; a weak D match, TRBD1 (5 bases). Germline CDR1 and CDR2: KGHSH and LQKENI. CDR3 length equals 15 residues. Written as DNA, the CDR3 is TGTGCCAACTCACCTCTCCAGGGAAGCTCCTACGAGCAGTACTTC. Translated: CANSPLQGSSYEQYF.

J is TRBJ2-4 and V is TRBV6-2 or TRBV6-3, with D possibly being TRBD1 (6 bases). V shed 2 bases and J shed 6 bases, with 17 bases lying between them. Per germline, CDR1 MNHEY and CDR2 SVGEGT. This CDR3 is 16 amino acids long. The CDR3 DNA follows: TGTGCCAGCAGTTACACACAAGAGGGGGTGAGAAACATTCAGTACTTC. Its protein product is CASSYTQEGVRNIQYF.

The CDR3 DNA is TGTGCCACCAGTACGAGGGGGCAGGGGTATGGCTACACCTTC. Its translation is CATSTRGQGYGYTF. The chain has TRBV24-1 and TRBJ1-2; 7 nucleotides match TRBD1. Trimming removed 6 bases from V and 5 bases from J; junction bases left unmatched: 8. This CDR3 contains 14 residues. From germline, CDR1 is KGHDR and CDR2 SFDVKD.

This clonotype was seen at least ten times. J is TRBJ2-7 and V is TRBV20-1; D is unresolved. The CDR3 is 14 amino acids. Per germline, CDR1 DFQATT and CDR2 SNEGSKA (reference sequence). The V gene lost 6 bases and the J gene lost 3 bases, with 18 bases spanning the gap. This chain's CDR3 is CSATGPQEYYEQYF. CDR3 bases: TGCAGTGCCACCGGGCCCCAAGAGTACTACGAGCAGTACTTC.

V and J are TRBV20-1 and TRBJ1-3; D call uncertain. Germline CDR1 and CDR2: DFQATT and SNEGSKA (reference sequence). CDR3 length equals 14 residues. Trimming cost V 0 bases and J 0 bases, with 6 bases left between them. The CDR3 nucleotides are TGCAGTGCTAGAGATGCTCGCTCTGGAAACACCATATATTTT. This codes for CSARDARSGNTIYF.

In the case of this clonotype: A read error is possible here, since a much larger clone lies one base away. This rearrangement joins TRBV27 to TRBJ2-7; D gene ambiguous. CDR1 is MNHEY and CDR2 is SMNVEV in the germline V gene (reference sequence). CDR3 length: 8 amino acids. V was shortened by 11 bases and J by 7 bases, with 6 bases between the two germline ends. Here the CDR3 reads CAGLEQYF. The CDR3 DNA is TGTGCCGGCCTTGAGCAGTACTTC.

Many counts were recorded for this clonotype. This chain connects TRBV9 to TRBJ2-3, with 13 bases that match TRBD2. Unmatched junction bases numbered 5, after V lost 4 bases and J lost 3 bases. The CDR3 is 16 residues long. Germline CDR1 SGDLS, CDR2 YYNGEE. DNA for the CDR3: TGTGCCAGCAGCCCTGGACTAGCGGGAGCAACAGATACGCAGTATTTT. This gives the protein CASSPGLAGATDTQYF.

This clonotype was picked up one time. The chain uses TRBV9 and TRBJ1-1, with D unclear. Germline V CDR1 and CDR2: SGDLS, YYNGEE. The V end lost 0 bases, the J end lost 8 bases, and 11 bases lay between the germline ends. The CDR3 totals 13 residues. CDR3 sequence reads: CASSVGLGKEAFF. The CDR3 DNA sequence: TGTGCCAGCAGCGTAGGGTTGGGTAAAGAAGCTTTCTTT.

The rearrangement joins TRBV29-1 to TRBJ1-2, with 7 bases aligning to TRBD1. The length of the CDR3 is 14 residues. V lost 6 bases, J lost 0 bases, and 7 bases stayed unmatched. The V gene's germline CDR1 is SQVTM and CDR2 ANQGSEA. The CDR3 bases are TGCAGCGTGACGACAGGGCTAGCTAACTATGGCTACACCTTC. It yields the protein CSVTTGLANYGYTF.

The J gene is TRBJ1-5, the V gene TRBV15; the D gene is possibly TRBD1 (5 bases). CDR1 and CDR2 from the germline V gene are LNHNV and YYDKDF (reference sequence). The CDR3 totals 15 residues. V was clipped by 0 bases and J by 6 bases, with 12 bases between them. The CDR3 DNA follows: TGTGCCACCAGCAGAGACCGGGGCGGGGGTCAGCCCCAGCATTTT. Residues: CATSRDRGGGQPQHF.

Note on this clonotype: Sequence at one end of the junction differs from germline and may be a read error. CDR3 DNA: TGTGCCGGCAGCTCTGGGCCAGGCCCTAACTATGGCTACACCTTC. The encoded protein is CAGSSGPGPNYGYTF. J is TRBJ1-2 and V is TRBV7-6; D is unresolved. The CDR3 sequence is 15 residues long. CDR1 is SGHVS, CDR2 FNYEAQ, per germline.

A note on this clonotype: The junction departs from the called germline gene at one end, perhaps through a read error. J is TRBJ1-6 and V is TRBV7-2; D possibly corresponds to TRBD1 (5 bases). Germline CDR1 reads SGHTA; CDR2 reads FQGNSA. CDR3 length: 12 amino acids. CDR3 sequence (DNA): TGTGCCAGCAGCCGCGGGCGAGGGGTCCAGAACTTT. Protein: CASSRGRGVQNF.

Turning to this clonotype: No conserved phenylalanine or tryptophan is present at the end of the CDR3, so a read error is the likely explanation. The chain is built from TRBV10-2 and TRBJ2-5; no firm D call. CDR1 and CDR2 (germline): WSHSY, SAAADI. CDR3 size: 13 residues. The CDR3 DNA is TGCGCCGGCAGTGACACAGTTCAAGAGACCCAGTACTAC. As protein: CAGSDTVQETQYY.

This clonotype has just a few counts. The rearrangement links TRBV29-1 to TRBJ2-3; D uncertain. Trimming cost V 0 bases and J 1 base, with 5 bases left between them. CDR3 length: 13 amino acids. Per germline, CDR1 SQVTM and CDR2 ANQGSEA. CDR3 in amino acids: CSVEDYRTDTQYF. The CDR3 bases are TGCAGCGTTGAAGACTACCGCACAGATACGCAGTATTTT.

The chain couples TRBV20-1 to TRBJ1-5, with 10 bases aligning to TRBD1. J gave up 4 bases and V 4 bases, and 7 bases lay outside the gene matches. There are 15 residues in the CDR3. From germline, CDR1 is DFQATT and CDR2 SNEGSKA (reference sequence). The CDR3 reads CSATGTGDGNQPQHF. The CDR3 nucleotides are TGCAGTGCTACCGGGACAGGGGATGGAAATCAGCCCCAGCATTTT.

This clonotype occurred many times. The chain couples TRBV5-1 to TRBJ2-3; TRBD2 aligns across 8 bases. Germline V gene lookup returns CDR1 SGHRS and CDR2 YFSETQ. The CDR3 covers 15 residues. V trimming: 2 bases; J trimming: 0 bases; junction bases outside the gene matches: 2. The CDR3 DNA reads as TGCGCCAGCAGCTTAACTAGCGGTAGCACAGATACGCAGTATTTT. Protein: CASSLTSGSTDTQYF. The variable domain in full, completed from reference TRBV5-1 and TRBJ2-3, reads KAGVTQTPRYLIKTRGQQVTLSCSPISGHRSVSWYQQTPGQGLQFLFEYFSETQRNKGNFPGRFSGRQFSNSRSEMNVSTLELGDSALYLCASSLTSGSTDTQYFGPGTRLTVL.

This clonotype came up many times. This sequence joins TRBV2 and TRBJ2-2; D remains unclear. This CDR3 region has 12 residues. The V end lost 7 bases, the J end lost 1 base, and 4 bases lay between the germline ends. The germline V gene encodes CDR1 SNHLY and CDR2 FYNNEI. CDR3 bases: TGTGCCAGCACTCAGAACACCGGGGAGCTGTTTTTT. Its protein product is CASTQNTGELFF.